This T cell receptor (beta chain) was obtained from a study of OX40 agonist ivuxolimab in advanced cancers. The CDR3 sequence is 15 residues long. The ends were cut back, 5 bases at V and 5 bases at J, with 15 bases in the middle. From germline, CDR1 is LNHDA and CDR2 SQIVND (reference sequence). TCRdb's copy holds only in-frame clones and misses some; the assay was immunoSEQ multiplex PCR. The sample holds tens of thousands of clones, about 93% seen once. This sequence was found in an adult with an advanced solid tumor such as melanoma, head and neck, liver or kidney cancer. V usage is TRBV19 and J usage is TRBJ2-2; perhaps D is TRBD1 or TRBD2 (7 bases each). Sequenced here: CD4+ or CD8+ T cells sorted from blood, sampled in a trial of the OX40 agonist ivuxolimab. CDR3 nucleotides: TGTGCCAGTAGTCCAAGACAGGGAGGGACCGGGGAGCTGTTTTTT. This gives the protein CASSPRQGGTGELFF.